This T cell receptor (beta chain) was observed in a study of cytomegalovirus exposure and HLA in healthy donors. PCR primers comprised 60 Vbeta and 13 Jbeta primers. Data came from immunoSEQ multiplex PCR; TCRdb stores just in-frame clones and leaves some out. The sample has around 85,000 clones; 70% to 75% are singletons. This clone was counted a few times. Germline V lookup: CDR1 SEHNR, CDR2 FQNEAQ (reference sequence). The CDR3 has 13 amino acids. Trimming took 1 base from V and 11 from J, leaving 14 bases between them. This chain connects TRBV7-9 to TRBJ1-1, with D possibly being TRBD1 (6 bases). Input material: PBMCs. The TCR comes from a man aged 55 to 69 in good health and CMV-seronegative. The CDR3 is CASSLVGGGEAFF. The CDR3 DNA is TGTGCCAGCAGCTTAGTAGGAGGGGGGGAGGCTTTCTTT.